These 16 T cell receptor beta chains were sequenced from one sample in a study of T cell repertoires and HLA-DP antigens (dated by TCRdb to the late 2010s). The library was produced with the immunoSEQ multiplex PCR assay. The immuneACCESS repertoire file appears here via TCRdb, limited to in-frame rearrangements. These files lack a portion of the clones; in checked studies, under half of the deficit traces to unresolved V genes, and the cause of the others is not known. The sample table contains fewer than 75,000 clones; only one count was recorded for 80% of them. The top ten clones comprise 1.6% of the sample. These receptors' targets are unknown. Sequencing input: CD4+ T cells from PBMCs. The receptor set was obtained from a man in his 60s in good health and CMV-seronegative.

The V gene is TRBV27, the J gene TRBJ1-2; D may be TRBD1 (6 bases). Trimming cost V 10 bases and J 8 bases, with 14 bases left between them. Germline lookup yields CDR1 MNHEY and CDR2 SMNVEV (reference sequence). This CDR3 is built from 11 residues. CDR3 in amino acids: CATGGGNGYTF. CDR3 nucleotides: TGTGCCACCGGAGGGGGGAACGGCTACACCTTC.

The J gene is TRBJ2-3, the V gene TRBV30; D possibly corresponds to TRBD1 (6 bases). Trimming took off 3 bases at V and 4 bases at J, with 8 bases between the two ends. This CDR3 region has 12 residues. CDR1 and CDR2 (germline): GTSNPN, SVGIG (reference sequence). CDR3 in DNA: TGTGCCTGGAGCAGGGGCCCAGATACGCAGTATTTT. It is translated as CAWSRGPDTQYF.

The CDR3, as DNA: TGTGCCAGTAGTATAGTTGGGGGACAGCCCTATGGCTACACCTTC. Translating it yields CASSIVGGQPYGYTF. V gene TRBV19 combines with J gene TRBJ1-2; 7 bases fit TRBD1. CDR3 size: 15 residues. V shed 1 base and J 4 bases; nucleotides not matched to a gene: 6. From germline, CDR1 is LNHDA and CDR2 SQIVND (reference sequence).

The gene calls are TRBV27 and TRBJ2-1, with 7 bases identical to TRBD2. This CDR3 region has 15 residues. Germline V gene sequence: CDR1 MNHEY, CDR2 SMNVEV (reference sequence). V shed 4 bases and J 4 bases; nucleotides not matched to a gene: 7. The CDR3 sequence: CASSSSGAGYNEQFF. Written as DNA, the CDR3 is TGTGCCAGCAGTTCGAGCGGGGCCGGGTACAATGAGCAGTTCTTC.

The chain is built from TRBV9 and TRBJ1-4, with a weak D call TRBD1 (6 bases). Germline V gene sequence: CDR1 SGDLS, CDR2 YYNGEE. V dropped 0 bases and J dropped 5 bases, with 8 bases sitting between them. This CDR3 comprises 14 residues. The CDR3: CASSVGQGNEKLFF. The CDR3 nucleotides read TGTGCCAGCAGCGTAGGGCAGGGGAATGAAAAACTGTTTTTT.

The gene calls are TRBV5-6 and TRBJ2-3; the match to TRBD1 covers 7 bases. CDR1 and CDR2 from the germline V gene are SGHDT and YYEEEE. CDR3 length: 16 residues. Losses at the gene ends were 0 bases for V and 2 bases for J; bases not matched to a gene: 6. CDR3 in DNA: TGTGCCAGCAGCTTGGACACAGGGGCCTTCACAGATACGCAGTATTTT. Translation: CASSLDTGAFTDTQYF. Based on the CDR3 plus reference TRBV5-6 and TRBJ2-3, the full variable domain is DAGVTQSPTHLIKTRGQQVTLRCSPKSGHDTVSWYQQALGQGPQFIFQYYEEEERQRGNFPDRFSGHQFPNYSSELNVNALLLGDSALYLCASSLDTGAFTDTQYFGPGTRLTVL.

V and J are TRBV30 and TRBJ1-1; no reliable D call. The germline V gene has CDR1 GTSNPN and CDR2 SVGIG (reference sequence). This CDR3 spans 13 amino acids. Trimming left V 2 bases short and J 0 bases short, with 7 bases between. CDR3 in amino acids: CAWSLGLNTEAFF. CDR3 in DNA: TGTGCCTGGAGTCTAGGGTTGAACACTGAAGCTTTCTTT.

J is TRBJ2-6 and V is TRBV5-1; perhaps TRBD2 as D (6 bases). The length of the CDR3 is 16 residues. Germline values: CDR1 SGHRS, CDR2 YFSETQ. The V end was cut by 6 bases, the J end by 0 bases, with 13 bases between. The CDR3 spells CASTIPGDSGANVLTF. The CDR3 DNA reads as TGCGCCAGCACCATTCCGGGGGACTCTGGGGCCAACGTCCTGACTTTC.

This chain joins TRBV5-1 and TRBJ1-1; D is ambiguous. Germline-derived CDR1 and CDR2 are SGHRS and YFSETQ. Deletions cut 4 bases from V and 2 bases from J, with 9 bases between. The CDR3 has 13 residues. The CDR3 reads CASSLSPNTEAFF. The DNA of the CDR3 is TGCGCCAGCAGCCTTTCACCCAACACTGAAGCTTTCTTT.

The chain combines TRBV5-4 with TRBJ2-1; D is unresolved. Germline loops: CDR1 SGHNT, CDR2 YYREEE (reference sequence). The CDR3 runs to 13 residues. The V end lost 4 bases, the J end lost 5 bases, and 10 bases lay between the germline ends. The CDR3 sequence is CASSADPDNEQFF. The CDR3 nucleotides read TGTGCCAGCAGCGCGGACCCTGACAATGAGCAGTTCTTC.

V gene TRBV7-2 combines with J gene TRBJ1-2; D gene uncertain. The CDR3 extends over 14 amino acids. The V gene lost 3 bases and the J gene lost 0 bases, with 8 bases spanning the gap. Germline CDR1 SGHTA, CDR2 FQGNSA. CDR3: CASSLGGTNYGYTF. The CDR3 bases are TGTGCCAGCAGCTTGGGAGGGACTAACTATGGCTACACCTTC.

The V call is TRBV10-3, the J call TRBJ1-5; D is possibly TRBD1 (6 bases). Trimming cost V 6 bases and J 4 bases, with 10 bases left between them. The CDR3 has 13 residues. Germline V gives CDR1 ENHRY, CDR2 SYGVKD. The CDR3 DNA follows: TGTGCCATCAGGACAGGTTTGAATCAGCCCCAGCATTTT. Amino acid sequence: CAIRTGLNQPQHF.

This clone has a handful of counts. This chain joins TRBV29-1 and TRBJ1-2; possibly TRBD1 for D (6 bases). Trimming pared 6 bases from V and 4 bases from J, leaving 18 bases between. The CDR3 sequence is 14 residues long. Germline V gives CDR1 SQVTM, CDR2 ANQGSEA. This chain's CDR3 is CSVVRDTLSYGYTF. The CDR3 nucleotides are TGCAGCGTGGTCCGGGACACTCTCTCCTATGGCTACACCTTC.

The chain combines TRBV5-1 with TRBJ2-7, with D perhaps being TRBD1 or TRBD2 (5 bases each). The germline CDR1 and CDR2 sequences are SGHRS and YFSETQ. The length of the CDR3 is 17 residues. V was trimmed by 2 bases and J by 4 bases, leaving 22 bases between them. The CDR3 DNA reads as TGCGCCAGCAGCTTTGGGGGTATGGCCAGCCCGGATTACGAGCAGTACTTC. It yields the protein CASSFGGMASPDYEQYF.

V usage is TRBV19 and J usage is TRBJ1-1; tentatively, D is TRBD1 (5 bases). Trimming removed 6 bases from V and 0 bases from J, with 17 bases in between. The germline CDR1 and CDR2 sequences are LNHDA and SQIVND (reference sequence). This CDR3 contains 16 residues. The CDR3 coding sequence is TGTGCCAGTAGATCCGTCCGGGGCTCCATGAACACTGAAGCTTTCTTT. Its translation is CASRSVRGSMNTEAFF. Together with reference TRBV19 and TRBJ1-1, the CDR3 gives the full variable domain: DGGITQSPKYLFRKEGQNVTLSCEQNLNHDAMYWYRQDPGQGLRLIYYSQIVNDFQKGDIAEGYSVSREKKESFPLTVTSAQKNPTAFYLCASRSVRGSMNTEAFFGQGTRLTVV.

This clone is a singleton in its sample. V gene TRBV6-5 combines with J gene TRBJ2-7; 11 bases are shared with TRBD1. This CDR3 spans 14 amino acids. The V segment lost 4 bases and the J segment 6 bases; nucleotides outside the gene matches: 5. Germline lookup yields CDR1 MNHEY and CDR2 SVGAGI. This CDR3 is CASSSGQGGPEQYF. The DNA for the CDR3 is TGTGCCAGCAGTTCGGGACAGGGGGGTCCCGAGCAGTACTTC.